The source of this T cell receptor beta chain is a study of T cell changes during pregnancy in multiple sclerosis (dated by TCRdb to the late 2010s). Describing the broader study: Changes in the T cell repertoire over the course of pregnancy were examined in this study in women with multiple sclerosis.

The library came from the immunoSEQ multiplex PCR assay. TCRdb re-hosts the immuneACCESS table, in-frame sequences only. Its copies lack some clones; in the studies checked, an unresolved V gene accounts for under half of them, and the cause for the rest is not known. The sample table holds over 45,000 clones, of which over 80% were seen once. Together, the top ten hold 0.91% of the sample. CDR1 and CDR2 (SGHRS, YFSETQ) derive from the germline V gene. Trimming removed 4 bases from V and 3 bases from J, leaving 10 bases between the germline ends. The CDR3 spans 13 residues, from the cysteine through the phenylalanine. Here the CDR3 DNA is all that survives: 39 bases in frame from base 1. On this clone: What this receptor recognizes is not known. Qualities for individual bases were not recorded, and no much larger clone is one base off.

The source was CD4+ T cells from peripheral blood mononuclear cells, collected in the second trimester of pregnancy. In this chain, TRBV5-1 is recombined with TRBJ2-5; D gene: possibly TRBD2, on 5 matching bases. The sequence came from a female donor in good health, enrolled as a control in a pregnancy study. In nucleotide form, the sequence is TGCGCCAGCAGCCTACAGCGGAAAGAGACCCAGTACTTC. This sequence encodes CASSLQRKETQYF.